One and the same sample provided the 15 T cell receptor beta chains below, sequenced in a study of blood T cell repertoires in COVID-19. Sequenced by immunoSEQ multiplex PCR; TCRdb stores in-frame clones only, minus some. The sample includes roughly 120,000 clones, 90% seen only once; the top ten take 4.6%. The sequencing sample was made of peripheral blood. The receptors originated from a woman aged 45-60 years with acute or convalescent COVID-19.

J is TRBJ2-1 and V is TRBV7-2, with 11 bases aligning to TRBD2. J was trimmed by 7 bases and V by 5 bases; bases with no gene match: 7. The CDR3 covers 15 residues. Germline-derived CDR1 and CDR2 are SGHTA and FQGNSA. The chain's CDR3 is CASSATSGNRNEQFF. The CDR3, as DNA: TGTGCCAGCAGCGCGACTAGCGGGAACCGAAATGAGCAGTTCTTC.

The chain links TRBV6-1 to TRBJ1-2, with D maybe TRBD1 (5 bases). Trimming removed 3 bases at V and 4 bases at J, with 9 bases between. Germline CDR1 MNHNS, CDR2 SASEGT. This CDR3 comprises 13 residues. CDR3 nucleotides: TGTGCCAGCAGTGACAGGGTCACCTATGGCTACACCTTC. The encoded protein is CASSDRVTYGYTF.

V and J are TRBV12-3 or TRBV12-4 and TRBJ1-1; D gene ambiguous. V dropped 6 bases and J dropped 1 base, with 6 bases sitting between them. The CDR3 length is 12 residues. CDR3 sequence (DNA): TGTGCCAGCAGCCTAGAGAACACTGAAGCTTTCTTT. Protein sequence: CASSLENTEAFF.

The J gene is TRBJ1-2, the V gene TRBV3-1 (or the pseudogene TRBV3-2); weak D call: TRBD1 (5 bases). The CDR3 is 17 amino acids. Germline V lookup: CDR1 LGHDT, CDR2 YNNKEL (reference sequence). V was pared by 0 bases and J by 5 bases, with 19 bases between. This chain's CDR3 is CASSQDRNTGLLYGYTF. The DNA of the CDR3 is TGTGCCAGCAGCCAAGATCGTAACACGGGACTACTATATGGCTACACCTTC.

The chain has TRBV19 and TRBJ1-4; D gene ambiguous. The CDR3 is 12 amino acids. In germline, CDR1 is LNHDA, CDR2 SQIVND (reference sequence). The chain's CDR3 is CATGRWSEKLFF. As DNA, the CDR3 is TGTGCGACTGGTAGGTGGAGTGAAAAACTGTTTTTT.

The chain is built from TRBV2 and TRBJ2-5; D perhaps matches TRBD2 (6 bases). Germline V gives CDR1 SNHLY, CDR2 FYNNEI. The CDR3 has 12 residues. Deletions cut 8 bases from V and 2 bases from J, with 9 bases between. The DNA for the CDR3 is TGTGCCAGCTTAGCGGAACAAGAGACCCAGTACTTC. Encoded protein: CASLAEQETQYF.

The chain uses TRBV19 and TRBJ2-2; tentatively, D is TRBD2 (6 bases). The CDR3 has 14 residues. Deletions cut 7 bases from V and 3 bases from J, with 12 bases between. Germline values: CDR1 LNHDA, CDR2 SQIVND (reference sequence). This chain's CDR3 is CASIPGEDTGELFF. The CDR3 bases are TGTGCCAGTATCCCGGGGGAGGACACCGGGGAGCTGTTTTTT. The entire variable domain, with the rest obtained from reference TRBV19 and TRBJ2-2, is as follows: DGGITQSPKYLFRKEGQNVTLSCEQNLNHDAMYWYRQDPGQGLRLIYYSQIVNDFQKGDIAEGYSVSREKKESFPLTVTSAQKNPTAFYLCASIPGEDTGELFFGEGSRLTVL.

This chain uses TRBV6-5 with TRBJ1-5; perhaps TRBD1 as D (5 bases). Germline V lookup: CDR1 MNHEY, CDR2 SVGAGI. The CDR3 totals 15 residues. With 0 bases removed from V and 4 bases from J, the gap between germline ends came to 10 bases. CDR3 sequence: CASSYSIKGNQPQHF. CDR3 DNA sequence: TGTGCCAGCAGTTACTCGATCAAGGGGAATCAGCCCCAGCATTTT.

This sequence joins TRBV30 and TRBJ1-1, with unresolved D. Germline V CDR1 and CDR2: GTSNPN, SVGIG (reference sequence). V was shortened by 4 bases and J by 7 bases, with 16 bases between the two germline ends. This CDR3 comprises 13 residues. The CDR3 nucleotides are TGTGCCTGGACGTCGGGCAGGAGGGTTGAAGCTTTCTTT. As protein: CAWTSGRRVEAFF.

The gene calls are TRBV29-1 and TRBJ2-1; 11 nucleotides agree with TRBD1. The V gene end was trimmed by 3 bases and the J gene end by 5 bases; junction bases not matched to a gene: 3. CDR1 SQVTM and CDR2 ANQGSEA come from the germline V gene. This CDR3 is built from 14 residues. The CDR3 DNA reads TGCAGCGTTGAGGACAGGGGGCCCAACAATGAGCAGTTCTTC. Encoded protein: CSVEDRGPNNEQFF.

The sample holds a few counts of this clone. J is TRBJ2-7 and V is TRBV7-9; the match to TRBD1 covers 9 bases. Trimming took 3 bases from V and 4 from J; bases not matched to a gene: 4. Germline V CDR1 and CDR2: SEHNR, FQNEAQ (reference sequence). The CDR3 contains 14 residues. The CDR3 protein is CASSLTGGEYEQYF. In DNA, the CDR3 is TGTGCCAGCAGCTTGACAGGGGGAGAGTACGAGCAGTACTTC. The full variable domain, with the rest looked up from reference TRBV7-9 and TRBJ2-7, is DTGVSQNPRHKITKRGQNVTFRCDPISEHNRLYWYRQTLGQGPEFLTYFQNEAQLEKSRLLSDRFSAERPKGSFSTLEIQRTEQGDSAMYLCASSLTGGEYEQYFGPGTRLTVT.

This chain connects TRBV27 to TRBJ2-3, with 10 bases aligning to TRBD2. The CDR3 has 15 amino acids. CDR1 and CDR2 from the germline V gene are MNHEY and SMNVEV (reference sequence). The trim removed 5 bases at V and 5 bases at J, leaving 7 bases unmatched. CDR3 residues: CASSHSGGRRDTQYF. Written as DNA, the CDR3 is TGTGCCAGCAGTCATAGCGGGGGGAGGAGAGATACGCAGTATTTT.

The chain couples TRBV24-1 to TRBJ1-5; 7 bases fit TRBD1. Germline CDR1 is KGHDR and CDR2 is SFDVKD. V was clipped by 4 bases and J by 4 bases; unmatched bases: 6. The CDR3 length is 15 residues. This chain's CDR3 is CATSERTGDNQPQHF. The CDR3 nucleotides read TGTGCCACCAGTGAAAGAACAGGGGATAATCAGCCCCAGCATTTT.

The rearrangement joins TRBV5-1 to TRBJ2-7; 7 bases align to TRBD2. The CDR3 loop spans 14 amino acids. Germline lookup yields CDR1 SGHRS and CDR2 YFSETQ. After removal of 3 bases from V and 6 bases from J, the junction contained 9 bases not matched to a gene. This CDR3 reads CASSSRGTGVEQYF. The CDR3 DNA sequence: TGCGCCAGCAGCTCGCGGGGGACGGGGGTCGAGCAGTACTTC.

This clone was seen only a few times. The chain carries TRBV28 and TRBJ1-5, with a weak D call TRBD1 (5 bases). CDR1 is MDHEN, CDR2 SYDVKM, per germline. This CDR3 region has 14 residues. V was trimmed by 7 bases and J by 3 bases, leaving 13 bases between them. The CDR3 here is CASNGGGTNQPQHF. CDR3 DNA: TGTGCCAGCAATGGGGGGGGGACCAATCAGCCCCAGCATTTT.